These 5 T cell receptor beta chains originate from one sample sequenced in a study of cytomegalovirus exposure and HLA in healthy donors. The study ran its PCR with 60 Vbeta and 13 Jbeta primers. The method was immunoSEQ multiplex PCR; TCRdb's version includes in-frame clones alone and lacks a portion of them. The profile shows under 200,000 clones, approximately 88% of them singletons. Sequenced input: PBMCs. Receptors originate from a man aged 25 to 45 in good health and CMV-seronegative.

CDR3 sequence reads: CASSKGAFGSYNEQFF. CDR3 coding DNA: TGTGCCAGCAGTAAAGGGGCTTTCGGCTCCTACAATGAGCAGTTCTTC. The rearrangement uses TRBV5-6 and TRBJ2-1; tentative D call: TRBD1 (5 bases). This CDR3 is built from 16 residues. V was cut by 5 bases and J by 0 bases, with 15 bases left in between. CDR1 SGHDT and CDR2 YYEEEE come from the germline V gene.

This clone was counted between two and nine times. CDR3 residues: CASSEPGTGSEKLFF. The CDR3 region has the DNA TGTGCCAGCAGTGAGCCCGGGACAGGGTCTGAAAAACTGTTTTTT. This rearrangement joins TRBV28 to TRBJ1-4; 9 nucleotides match TRBD1. The CDR3 has 15 residues. The V and J ends lost 5 bases and 7 bases, in that order; junction bases with no gene match: 8. Germline V gene lookup returns CDR1 MDHEN and CDR2 SYDVKM.

The chain links TRBV19 to TRBJ2-3, with 10 bases aligning to TRBD2. The CDR3 is 13 amino acids. V was pared by 6 bases and J by 11 bases, with 8 bases of the junction left unmatched. Germline assignment: CDR1 LNHDA and CDR2 SQIVND (reference sequence). CDR3: CASRPGLAEVQYF. CDR3 in DNA: TGTGCCAGTAGGCCCGGACTAGCGGAAGTGCAGTATTTT.

The V call is TRBV7-9, the J call TRBJ2-2; D is undetermined. The CDR3 consists of 14 residues. Germline lookup yields CDR1 SEHNR and CDR2 FQNEAQ (reference sequence). Trimming left V 1 base short and J 1 base short, with 4 bases between. The CDR3, as DNA: TGTGCCAGCAGCTTAGTCGTGAACACCGGGGAGCTGTTTTTT. This gives the protein CASSLVVNTGELFF.

Written as DNA, the CDR3 is TGTGCCAGCAGCCCCGACAGAACTGGGGCCAACGTCCTGACTTTC. Its translation: CASSPDRTGANVLTF. J is TRBJ2-6 and V is TRBV7-3; possibly TRBD1 for D (5 bases). The germline gives CDR1 SGHTA, CDR2 FQGTGA. Between the trimmed V and J ends, which lost 5 bases and 2 bases, there was a span of 10 bases. The CDR3 has 15 residues.